This TCR beta chain was sequenced in a study of cytomegalovirus exposure and HLA in healthy donors. Study results and limitations: Some TCR beta chains (roughly 160 of them) were listed as cytomegalovirus-associated. Rarity characterized most TCR sequences, yet some public TCRs appeared in many donors.

As regards this clone: Its target is not known.

The PCR ran on 60 Vbeta and 13 Jbeta primers. The table came from immunoSEQ multiplex PCR; TCRdb's copy has only in-frame clones and leaves some out. Of more than 100,000 clones listed, 65% to 80% are singletons. This CDR3 spans 14 amino acids. Germline CDR1 reads MNHEY; CDR2 reads SVGAGI. V dropped 10 bases and J dropped 5; count of bases not matched to a gene: 8. Sequencing input: PBMCs. The V and J genes are TRBV6-5 and TRBJ2-1; 10 bases align to TRBD2. This receptor was taken from a man between 60 and 75 years old in good health and CMV-seropositive. The CDR3 DNA follows: TGTGCCATTGCGAGCGGGAGGGCTCACAATGAGCAGTTCTTC. Translating it yields CAIASGRAHNEQFF.